The TCR beta chain under discussion was sequenced for a study of spatial heterogeneity in lung cancer. The wider study: More beta-chain than alpha-chain sequences were consistently detected.

This clonotype was picked up many times. Each CDR3 protein is one row after TCRdb ran MiXCR on the 5' RACE reads. The sample has over 45,000 distinct CDR3 sequences; roughly 5.7% are singletons. Stated time point: sample taken at primary tumor resection. Unsorted tumor, nontumor lung tissue or cryopreserved PBMC supplied the whole RNA. There were 72 donors, all of them untreated patients with early-stage non-small cell lung cancer. The CDR3 sequence is 14 residues long. V lost 0 bases and J lost 3, with 9 bases in between. Germline V lookup: CDR1 LGHDT, CDR2 YNNKEL (reference sequence). The J gene is TRBJ2-7, the V gene TRBV3-1, with D possibly being TRBD2 (6 bases). The sequencing here drew on PBMCs, taken at surgery. The sequence derives from a male donor with early-stage non-small cell lung cancer. The CDR3 DNA sequence: TGTGCCAGCAGCCAAGAAGAGACTAGCTACGAGCAGTACTTC. Protein: CASSQEETSYEQYF.